Described below is a single TCR beta chain sequence and its context. This CDR3 comprises 15 residues. Trimming took 5 bases from V and 8 from J; bases not matched to a gene: 8. This sample stems from a study of CD8 T cells in ankylosing spondylitis. MiXCR was run by TCRdb on the 5' RACE reads, yielding one entry per CDR3 protein. The sample consists of under 400,000 distinct CDR3 sequences, under 14% of them appearing once. The receptor comes from a female donor with ankylosing spondylitis or in good health (not recorded which). Input material: blood, either unsorted or a sorted T cell fraction (not recorded which). The chain couples TRBV12-3 or TRBV12-4 to TRBJ2-2, with TRBD1 matching 10 bases. In DNA form, the CDR3 reads TGTGCCAGCAGTCCCGTGGGACAGGGGTCGGGGGAGCTGTTTTTT. The encoded protein is CASSPVGQGSGELFF.